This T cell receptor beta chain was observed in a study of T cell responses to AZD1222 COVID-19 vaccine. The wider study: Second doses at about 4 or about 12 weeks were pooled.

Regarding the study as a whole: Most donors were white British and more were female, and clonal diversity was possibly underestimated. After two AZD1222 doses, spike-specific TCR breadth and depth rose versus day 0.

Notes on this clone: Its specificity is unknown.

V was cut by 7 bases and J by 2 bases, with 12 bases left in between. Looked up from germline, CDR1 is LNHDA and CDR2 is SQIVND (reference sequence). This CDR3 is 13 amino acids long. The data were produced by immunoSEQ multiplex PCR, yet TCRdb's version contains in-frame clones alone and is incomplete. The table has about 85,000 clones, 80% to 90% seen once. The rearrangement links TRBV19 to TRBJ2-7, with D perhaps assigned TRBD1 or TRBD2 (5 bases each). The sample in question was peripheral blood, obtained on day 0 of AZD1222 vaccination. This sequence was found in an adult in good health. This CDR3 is CASKDQGPYEQYF. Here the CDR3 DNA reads TGTGCCAGTAAGGATCAGGGACCCTACGAGCAGTACTTC.